The 13 T cell receptor beta chains below all came from one sample that was sequenced in a study of technical replicates of blood from several donors. This table comes from immunoSEQ multiplex PCR, and its TCRdb copy is limited to in-frame clones, with some not included. Found here are 55,000 to 75,000 clones, 91% of them singletons; the top ten hold 3% to 5%. The sample was PBMCs. The receptor set was obtained from a human donor in good health. Some clones in this sample may be carry-over from other donors' samples.

The rearrangement uses TRBV5-1 and TRBJ1-1; perhaps TRBD1 as D (6 bases). CDR1 is SGHRS, CDR2 YFSETQ, per germline. The CDR3 covers 14 residues. V dropped 4 bases and J dropped 3 bases, with 13 bases sitting between them. DNA of the CDR3: TGCGCCAGCAGCGTGGACAGCATTTACACTGAAGCTTTCTTT. Protein: CASSVDSIYTEAFF.

The chain combines TRBV5-1 with TRBJ2-4; 8 bases line up with TRBD2. Trimming took 0 bases from V and 3 from J; bases not matched to a gene: 5. Germline lookup yields CDR1 SGHRS and CDR2 YFSETQ. The CDR3 covers 16 residues. The CDR3: CASSLAGGVGKNIQYF. CDR3 nucleotide sequence: TGCGCCAGCAGCTTGGCCGGGGGGGTCGGCAAAAACATTCAGTACTTC.

The rearrangement links TRBV9 to TRBJ1-1; D may be TRBD1 (5 bases). V gave up 0 bases and J gave up 4 bases, with 10 bases separating them. Per germline, CDR1 SGDLS and CDR2 YYNGEE. The CDR3 contains 14 residues. This chain's CDR3 is CASSVGWQGTEAFF. The CDR3 bases are TGTGCCAGCAGCGTAGGATGGCAGGGCACTGAAGCTTTCTTT. The complete variable domain, with remaining parts taken from reference TRBV9 and TRBJ1-1, reads DSGVTQTPKHLITATGQRVTLRCSPRSGDLSVYWYQQSLDQGLQFLIQYYNGEERAKGNILERFSAQQFPDLHSELNLSSLELGDSALYFCASSVGWQGTEAFFGQGTRLTVV.

This rearrangement joins TRBV19 to TRBJ1-5, with D possibly TRBD1 on 6 matching bases. Trimming removed 5 bases at V and 0 bases at J, with 11 bases between. Germline V lookup: CDR1 LNHDA, CDR2 SQIVND (reference sequence). CDR3 length: 15 amino acids. The CDR3 sequence is CASSRRTASNQPQHF. Written as DNA, the CDR3 is TGTGCCAGTAGTCGCCGGACAGCTAGCAATCAGCCCCAGCATTTT. Combining the CDR3 with reference TRBV19 and TRBJ1-5 gives the whole variable domain DGGITQSPKYLFRKEGQNVTLSCEQNLNHDAMYWYRQDPGQGLRLIYYSQIVNDFQKGDIAEGYSVSREKKESFPLTVTSAQKNPTAFYLCASSRRTASNQPQHFGDGTRLSIL.

The chain links TRBV19 to TRBJ1-2, with TRBD1 as a possible D gene (5 bases). The CDR3 totals 12 residues. Germline V gene data show CDR1 as LNHDA and CDR2 as SQIVND (reference sequence). V was shortened by 3 bases and J by 8 bases, with 10 bases between the two germline ends. The DNA for the CDR3 is TGTGCCAGTAGTATCGGGGGGATAGGCTACACCTTC. This encodes CASSIGGIGYTF.

The chain couples TRBV4-3 to TRBJ2-3; TRBD2 aligns across 10 bases. Germline V lookup: CDR1 LGHNA, CDR2 YSLEER. With 1 base clipped from V and 6 bases from J, the junction kept 7 bases outside the gene matches. This CDR3 comprises 16 residues. The CDR3 bases are TGCGCCAGCAGCCAAGGTCGACTAGCGGGTATGGATACGCAGTATTTT. Amino acids: CASSQGRLAGMDTQYF.

V is TRBV7-2 and J is TRBJ2-1; 9 bases map to TRBD2. The CDR3 is 14 residues long. V shed 7 bases, J shed 3 bases, and the junction held 4 bases outside the gene matches. In germline, CDR1 is SGHTA, CDR2 FQGNSA. The CDR3 sequence: CASTRTSDYNEQFF. For the CDR3, the DNA is TGTGCCAGCACCCGGACTAGCGACTACAATGAGCAGTTCTTC.

The rearrangement joins TRBV11-2 to TRBJ2-3, with 7 positions matching TRBD2. Germline CDR1 is SGHAT and CDR2 is FQNNGV. This CDR3 region has 15 residues. With 0 bases clipped from V and 5 bases from J, the junction kept 5 bases outside the gene matches. The CDR3 DNA is TGTGCCAGCAGCTTAGAGGGGGGGAGGGTAGATACGCAGTATTTT. Its protein is CASSLEGGRVDTQYF.

The chain is built from TRBV27 and TRBJ1-6; 9 bases align to TRBD1. CDR3 length: 17 residues. V shed 4 bases and J 6 bases; nucleotides not matched to a gene: 10. Germline values: CDR1 MNHEY, CDR2 SMNVEV (reference sequence). The CDR3 DNA reads as TGTGCCAGCAGTTCGTCAACCGGGACAGGGTTTAATTCACCCCTCCACTTT. Residues: CASSSSTGTGFNSPLHF.

This chain joins TRBV18 and TRBJ2-1, with TRBD2 matching over 8 bases. V lost 3 bases and J lost 10; bases outside the gene matches: 8. CDR1 is KGHSH and CDR2 is LQKENI in the germline V gene. This CDR3 comprises 14 residues. The CDR3 DNA follows: TGTGCCAGCTCACCTGGGACTAGGCTAAGCGAGCAGTTCTTC. It specifies CASSPGTRLSEQFF. Complete variable domain (other parts from reference TRBV18 and TRBJ2-1): NAGVMQNPRHLVRRRGQEARLRCSPMKGHSHVYWYRQLPEEGLKFMVYLQKENIIDESGMPKERFSAEFPKEGPSILRIQQVVRGDSAAYFCASSPGTRLSEQFFGPGTRLTVL.

This clone was detected once. The chain uses TRBV5-4 and TRBJ2-3; 10 bases agree with TRBD2. Germline CDR1 reads SGHNT; CDR2 reads YYREEE (reference sequence). The CDR3 sequence is 16 residues long. V trimming: 2 bases; J trimming: 4 bases; junction bases outside the gene matches: 7. This CDR3 reads CASSLVVAGGPDTQYF. CDR3 sequence (DNA): TGTGCCAGCAGCTTAGTAGTAGCGGGAGGCCCAGATACGCAGTATTTT.

This clone has more than one count but fewer than ten. V and J are TRBV4-1 and TRBJ2-3; 12 bases agree with TRBD2. The CDR3 extends over 16 amino acids. Germline V gives CDR1 MGHRA, CDR2 YSYEKL. Trimming removed 4 bases from V and 5 bases from J; junction bases left unmatched: 7. The CDR3 loop reads CASSLTGTSGLDTQYF. CDR3 DNA: TGCGCCAGCAGCCTGACAGGGACTAGCGGGCTAGATACGCAGTATTTT.

The chain uses TRBV7-2 and TRBJ1-2; D not certain. V lost 1 base and J lost 7, with 10 bases in between. The germline V gene encodes CDR1 SGHTA and CDR2 FQGNSA. The CDR3 contains 13 residues. In DNA form, the CDR3 reads TGTGCCAGCAGCTTAGATCGGGAATTTGGCTACACCTTC. Residues: CASSLDREFGYTF.